A single sample gave rise to the 24 T cell receptor beta chains below, sequenced in a study of T cell clusters in autoimmune cytopenias. Multiplex touch-down PCR amplified TRB using TRB-A and TRB-B pools in one tube. Following a re-call of the multiplex PCR reads, TCRdb has one entry per CDR3 protein and lacks DNA. This repertoire comprises several thousand distinct CDR3 sequences; its ten largest clones make up about 26%. Each sample's input was 200 to 250 ng genomic DNA, some 40,000 genome equivalents. The sequencing input was peripheral blood. These receptors were obtained from a human donor with an autoimmune cytopenia or autoimmune hepatitis (not recorded which).

V is TRBV10-1 and J is TRBJ2-1; TCRdb lists TRBD1, though no DNA is available to test this call. Germline CDR1 reads WNHNN; CDR2 reads SYGVQD (reference sequence). This CDR3 comprises 15 residues. CDR3: CASSESGTGYNEQFF.

This clonotype is called medium-sized based on its frequency. The gene calls are TRBV12-3 or TRBV12-4 and TRBJ2-6; the TRBD2 assignment by TCRdb is unverifiable without DNA. The CDR3 covers 19 residues. CDR3: CASTLRVGEVGAGANVLTF.

The rearrangement links TRBV6-5 to TRBJ2-7. From germline, CDR1 is MNHEY and CDR2 SVGAGI. The CDR3 totals 13 residues. The CDR3 loop reads CASRAGVAYEQYF.

The chain recombines TRBV12-3 or TRBV12-4 with TRBJ2-7; TCRdb's D call of TRBD1 is untestable without DNA. The CDR3 has 14 amino acids. The CDR3 loop is CASSLWGDSYEQYF.

The V gene is TRBV20-1, the J gene TRBJ1-5; no DNA is available, so the TRBD1 call from TCRdb remains unchecked. The CDR3 consists of 12 residues. CDR1 and CDR2 (germline): DFQATT, SNEGSKA (reference sequence). The CDR3 reads CSAQGGNQPQHF.

This sequence joins TRBV5-6 and TRBJ2-5; TCRdb's D call, TRBD1, is unchecked because there is no DNA. Germline CDR1 is SGHDT and CDR2 is YYEEEE. The CDR3 has 14 residues. CDR3 residues: CASSMTGGKETQYF.

The chain combines TRBV12-3 or TRBV12-4 with TRBJ2-1; TCRdb reports TRBD1, a call that lacks DNA to check it against. There are 13 residues in the CDR3. CDR3 residues: CASRSGQGNEQFF.

The chain combines TRBV19 with TRBJ1-5; the D call of TRBD1 rests on TCRdb alone, since no DNA is present to check it. The CDR3 contains 13 residues. Germline V gene sequence: CDR1 LNHDA, CDR2 SQIVND (reference sequence). The CDR3 sequence: CASRGPGNQPQHF.

Its frequency marks this clonotype as medium-sized. V is TRBV12-3 or TRBV12-4 and J is TRBJ2-1; TCRdb calls TRBD1, which cannot be checked without DNA. The CDR3 covers 18 residues. The CDR3 loop is CASSLGGQVRLSYNEQFF.

The chain combines TRBV19 with TRBJ1-2. CDR3 size: 15 residues. In germline, CDR1 is LNHDA, CDR2 SQIVND (reference sequence). The CDR3 protein is CASSSRGTYRYGYTF.

According to its frequency, this clonotype is medium-sized. V usage is TRBV29-1 and J usage is TRBJ2-7; TCRdb reports TRBD1, a call that lacks DNA to check it against. Germline V gene data show CDR1 as SQVTM and CDR2 as ANQGSEA. The CDR3 extends over 12 amino acids. Here the CDR3 reads CSVETNRVEQYF.

The V and J genes are TRBV18 and TRBJ1-6; absent DNA, TCRdb's TRBD1 call cannot be checked. This CDR3 has 14 residues. Germline V gene lookup returns CDR1 KGHSH and CDR2 LQKENI. The CDR3 sequence is CASRLEGGNSPLHF.

The V gene is TRBV19, the J gene TRBJ1-1. The CDR3 is 16 amino acids. From germline, CDR1 is LNHDA and CDR2 SQIVND (reference sequence). Here the CDR3 reads CASSIGPRLRRTEAFF.

The V call is TRBV27, the J call TRBJ2-3; TCRdb indicates TRBD2, and absent DNA this call remains unverified. The CDR3 is 17 amino acids. CDR1 and CDR2 from the germline V gene are MNHEY and SMNVEV (reference sequence). This chain's CDR3 is CASSPRGQTYDTDTQYF.

This clonotype is medium-sized by frequency. The chain joins TRBV15 to TRBJ2-1; the TCRdb D gene call, TRBD2, has no DNA to confirm it. The germline V gene has CDR1 LNHNV and CDR2 YYDKDF (reference sequence). This CDR3 comprises 16 residues. CDR3 residues: CATSRDGSGSRNEQFF.

Considering frequency, this clonotype is medium-sized (0.01 to 0.1%). The gene calls are TRBV27 and TRBJ2-3; TCRdb selects TRBD1, and the lack of DNA leaves this call unchecked. Germline loops: CDR1 MNHEY, CDR2 SMNVEV (reference sequence). The CDR3 consists of 12 residues. CDR3 sequence reads: CASSGGGHTQYF.

The chain employs TRBV6-1 and TRBJ2-2; absent DNA, TCRdb's TRBD1 call cannot be checked. This CDR3 comprises 14 residues. The germline V gene encodes CDR1 MNHNS and CDR2 SASEGT. The CDR3 loop reads CASLGRANTGELFF.

The J gene is TRBJ2-3, the V gene TRBV19; TCRdb calls TRBD2, which cannot be checked without DNA. This CDR3 has 16 residues. Germline V gene lookup returns CDR1 LNHDA and CDR2 SQIVND (reference sequence). The CDR3 spells CASTPSRREGRDTQYF.

The chain couples TRBV15 to TRBJ2-1. The CDR3 sequence is 15 residues long. Looked up from germline, CDR1 is LNHNV and CDR2 is YYDKDF (reference sequence). CDR3 amino acids: CATSEQLSSYNEQFF.

V usage is TRBV30 and J usage is TRBJ1-1. CDR1 is GTSNPN, CDR2 SVGIG, per germline (reference sequence). The CDR3 sequence is 11 residues long. CDR3 region: CAWSVHTEAFF.

Considering frequency, this clonotype is medium-sized. V is TRBV19 and J is TRBJ1-4. The CDR3 contains 16 residues. CDR1 is LNHDA, CDR2 SQIVND, per germline (reference sequence). CDR3 sequence: CASSMAISETNEKLFF.

The J gene is TRBJ2-5, the V gene TRBV5-4; there is no DNA to check the TCRdb D call of TRBD2. The CDR3 has 16 amino acids. CDR1 is SGHNT, CDR2 YYREEE, per germline (reference sequence). The CDR3 loop reads CASSQWTSGGEETQYF.

The V gene is TRBV13, the J gene TRBJ2-1; the TRBD1 assignment by TCRdb is unverifiable without DNA. This CDR3 is built from 18 residues. Germline V gives CDR1 PRHDT, CDR2 FYEKMQ (reference sequence). The CDR3 sequence is CASSLGWWVGDAYNEQFF.

The CDR3 is CAISESSGSHQPQHF. The chain employs TRBV10-3 and TRBJ1-5; TCRdb names TRBD1, which stays unverified in the absence of DNA. This CDR3 is built from 15 residues. The germline V gene encodes CDR1 ENHRY and CDR2 SYGVKD.